The rows below give T cell receptor beta chains drawn from one sample of a study of cytomegalovirus exposure and HLA in healthy donors. The repertoire was sequenced with immunoSEQ multiplex PCR; TCRdb's copy has only in-frame clones and lacks some. The table shows around 220,000 clones, with roughly 84% occurring only once. Sequencing input: PBMCs. Receptors originate from a girl aged 10-17 years in good health and CMV-seronegative. CDR3s include the opening cysteine and the closing phenylalanine or tryptophan.

J: TRBJ1-1; V: TRBV10-1; CDR3: CASRRAKDRVESEAFF
J: TRBJ2-3; V: TRBV9; CDR3: CASSPTARRTDTQYF
J: TRBJ2-1; V: TRBV6-5; CDR3: CASSPGGGIPNEQFF
J: TRBJ1-5; V: TRBV6-1; CDR3: CASSDQTGTGNQPQHF
J: TRBJ1-1; V: TRBV2; CDR3: CASRYRSENTEAFF
J: TRBJ2-1; V: TRBV6-6; CDR3: CASTATTSGTYNEQFF
J: TRBJ2-7; V: TRBV11-3; CDR3: CASSRSGGPSYEQYF
J: TRBJ1-3; V: TRBV30; CDR3: CAWDARSGNTIYF
J: TRBJ1-1; V: TRBV11-2; CDR3: CASSLSSTEAFF
J: TRBJ2-7; V: TRBV4-2; CDR3: CASSQKSLAGLSYEQYF
J: TRBJ2-7; V: TRBV28; CDR3: CASSFRGYEQYF
J: TRBJ1-1; V: TRBV4-2; CDR3: CASSQDFGTEAFF